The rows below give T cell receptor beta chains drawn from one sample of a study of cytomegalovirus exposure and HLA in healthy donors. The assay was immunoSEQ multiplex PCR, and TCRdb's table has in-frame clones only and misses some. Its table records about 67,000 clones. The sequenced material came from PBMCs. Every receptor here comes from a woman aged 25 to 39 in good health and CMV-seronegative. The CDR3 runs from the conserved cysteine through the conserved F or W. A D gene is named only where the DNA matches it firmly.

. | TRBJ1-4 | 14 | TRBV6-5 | CASSYGGMNEKLFF
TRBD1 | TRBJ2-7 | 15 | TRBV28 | CASSSSGQGGHEQYF
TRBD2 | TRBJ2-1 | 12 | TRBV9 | CASAGGYNEQFF
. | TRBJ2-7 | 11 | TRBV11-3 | CASSFRDIQYF
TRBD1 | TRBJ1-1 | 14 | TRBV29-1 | CSAHRGQLNTEAFF
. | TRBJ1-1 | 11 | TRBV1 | CTSTEGTEAFF
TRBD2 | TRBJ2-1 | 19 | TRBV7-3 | CASSLRGGTSGTPSDEQFF
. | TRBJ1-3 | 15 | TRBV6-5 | CASSYSADTGNTIYF
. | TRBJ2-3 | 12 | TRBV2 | CASSGDTDTQYF
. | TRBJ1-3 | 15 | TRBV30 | CAWSVGGSSGNTIYF
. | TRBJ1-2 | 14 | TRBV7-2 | CASSLGSSDYGYTF